The sequence of this T cell receptor beta chain was determined in a study of T cell repertoires in cytomegalovirus infection. Looking at the study overall: Public TCR beta signatures indicated both CMV infection and matching HLA type.

This clonotype was counted at least ten times. The antigen is unknown. Notes on the study in general: Public TCR beta family frequency separated CMV-and-HLA carriers, including in an independent cohort. In two of eight donors, the top clonotype was HLA-C-restricted CMV-specific.

There are 16 residues in the CDR3. V was pared by 4 bases and J by 0 bases, with 5 bases of the junction left unmatched. TCRdb re-called the reads through MiXCR, storing one row per CDR3 protein. The sample has under 600,000 distinct CDR3 sequences, about 17% seen once; the top ten hold more than 20%. The gene calls are TRBV12-3 or TRBV12-4 and TRBJ1-5, with 8 nucleotides matching TRBD1. Material: CD8+ T cells from PBMCs. The TCR comes from a human donor in good health (CMV status not recorded). Some clones in this sample may be carry-over from other donors' samples. The CDR3 region is CASSYRGTDSNQPQHF. CDR3 nucleotide sequence: TGTGCCAGCAGTTACAGGGGGACCGATAGCAATCAGCCCCAGCATTTT.